The 5 T cell receptor beta chains below all came from one sample that was sequenced in a study of cytomegalovirus exposure and HLA in healthy donors. PCR primers comprised 60 Vbeta and 13 Jbeta primers. The repertoire was sequenced with immunoSEQ multiplex PCR; TCRdb's copy has only in-frame clones and lacks some. This sample has about 210,000 clones, with about 85% found just once. Sequencing was carried out using PBMCs. Receptors originate from a woman aged 50 to 65 in good health and CMV-seropositive.

The chain is built from TRBV29-1 and TRBJ1-1; D is ambiguous. The CDR3 has 11 residues. Germline V gene sequence: CDR1 SQVTM, CDR2 ANQGSEA. The V and J ends lost 4 bases and 2 bases respectively, with 5 bases between them. CDR3: CSVVPNTEAFF. The CDR3 DNA reads as TGCAGCGTTGTTCCTAACACTGAAGCTTTCTTT.

This rearrangement joins TRBV2 to TRBJ2-5; the D gene is possibly TRBD1 (6 bases). The CDR3 loop spans 15 amino acids. Trimming removed 6 bases from V and 1 base from J, with 15 bases in between. Germline assignment: CDR1 SNHLY and CDR2 FYNNEI. The CDR3 reads CASRPQGLSQETQYF. In DNA, the CDR3 is TGTGCCAGCAGACCCCAGGGGCTTTCCCAAGAGACCCAGTACTTC.

The J gene is TRBJ2-1, the V gene TRBV7-9, with 9 bases fitting TRBD2. This CDR3 region has 14 residues. V dropped 4 bases and J dropped 8; count of bases not matched to a gene: 6. CDR1 SEHNR and CDR2 FQNEAQ come from the germline V gene (reference sequence). In nucleotides, the CDR3 is TGTGCCAGCAGCTCTAGCGGGGTAGGGTATGAGCAGTTCTTC. It specifies CASSSSGVGYEQFF. Full variable domain (outside the CDR3, taken from reference TRBV7-9 and TRBJ2-1): DTGVSQNPRHKITKRGQNVTFRCDPISEHNRLYWYRQTLGQGPEFLTYFQNEAQLEKSRLLSDRFSAERPKGSFSTLEIQRTEQGDSAMYLCASSSSGVGYEQFFGPGTRLTVL.

The rearrangement links TRBV7-2 to TRBJ1-1, with D uncertain. The germline V and J ends were trimmed by 5 bases and 3 bases, with 13 bases remaining between them. CDR1 is SGHTA, CDR2 FQGNSA, per germline. There are 14 residues in the CDR3. CDR3 amino acids: CASSLYGRYTEAFF. The CDR3 region has the DNA TGTGCCAGCAGCCTGTATGGGCGCTACACTGAAGCTTTCTTT.

The rearrangement uses TRBV2 and TRBJ1-4, with D uncertain. Germline CDR1 reads SNHLY; CDR2 reads FYNNEI. V was trimmed by 7 bases and J by 0 bases, leaving 12 bases between them. This CDR3 contains 15 residues. The chain's CDR3 is CASNPTRTTNEKLFF. The CDR3 nucleotides read TGTGCCAGCAATCCAACGAGAACAACTAATGAAAAACTGTTTTTT.